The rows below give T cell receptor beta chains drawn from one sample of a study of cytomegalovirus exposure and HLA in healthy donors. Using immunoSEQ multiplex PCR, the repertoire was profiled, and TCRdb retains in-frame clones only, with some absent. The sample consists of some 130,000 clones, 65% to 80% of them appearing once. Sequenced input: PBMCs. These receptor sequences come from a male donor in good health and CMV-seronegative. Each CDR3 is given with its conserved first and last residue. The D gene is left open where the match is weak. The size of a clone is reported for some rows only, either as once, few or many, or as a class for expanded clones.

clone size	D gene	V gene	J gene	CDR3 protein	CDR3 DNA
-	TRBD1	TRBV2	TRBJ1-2	CASSSGQGIGGGYTF	TGTGCCAGCAGTTCGGGACAGGGGATAGGGGGTGGCTACACCTTC
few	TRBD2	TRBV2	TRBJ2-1	CASSEPSGRDDEQFF	TGTGCCAGCAGTGAGCCTAGCGGGAGGGACGATGAGCAGTTCTTC
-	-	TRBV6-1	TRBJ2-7	CASSEMMPGNAYEQYF	TGTGCCAGCAGTGAGATGATGCCAGGGAACGCTTACGAGCAGTACTTC
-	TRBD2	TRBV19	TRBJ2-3	CATKVGGLAGATDTQYF	TGTGCCACCAAAGTGGGGGGACTAGCGGGAGCAACAGATACGCAGTATTTT
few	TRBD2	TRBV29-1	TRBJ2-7	CSVPDEGGHSYEQYF	TGCAGCGTCCCGGATGAGGGAGGGCATTCCTACGAGCAGTACTTC
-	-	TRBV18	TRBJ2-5	CASSPSGQLAWTQYF	TGTGCCAGCTCACCGAGCGGACAACTAGCTTGGACCCAGTACTTC
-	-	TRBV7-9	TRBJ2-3	CSSSSSRSPTDTQYF	TGTTCCAGCAGCTCCTCCCGGAGTCCCACAGATACGCAGTATTTT
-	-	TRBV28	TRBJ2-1	CASSPLTRSYNEQFF	TGTGCCAGCAGCCCCCTAACTAGGTCCTACAATGAGCAGTTCTTC
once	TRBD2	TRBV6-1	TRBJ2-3	CAAGGQWGDTQYF	TGTGCCGCGGGGGGCCAGTGGGGAGATACGCAGTATTTT
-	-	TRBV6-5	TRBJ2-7	CASSSLYEQYF	TGTGCCAGCAGTTCCCTATACGAGCAGTACTTC
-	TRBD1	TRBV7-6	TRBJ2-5	CASSPGGGETQYF	TGTGCCAGCAGCCCAGGGGGCGGGGAGACCCAGTACTTC
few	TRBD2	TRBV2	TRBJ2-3	CASSTSGALGTQYF	TGTGCCAGCTCGACTAGCGGGGCGTTGGGTACGCAGTATTTT
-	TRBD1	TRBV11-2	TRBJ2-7	CASSEEAGGLVEQYF	TGTGCCAGCAGTGAGGAGGCAGGGGGTCTGGTCGAGCAGTACTTC
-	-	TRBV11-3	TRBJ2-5	CASRSGPWIETQYF	TGTGCCAGCAGATCTGGGCCTTGGATCGAGACCCAGTACTTC
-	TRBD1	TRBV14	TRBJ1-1	CASSRQGAEAFF	TGTGCCAGCAGCCGGCAGGGGGCTGAAGCTTTCTTT
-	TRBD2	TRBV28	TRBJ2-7	CASSRASGGSYEQYF	TGTGCCAGCAGTCGTGCTAGCGGGGGTTCGTACGAGCAGTACTTC
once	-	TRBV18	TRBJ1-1	CASQLNTEAFF	TGTGCCAGCCAATTGAACACTGAAGCTTTCTTT
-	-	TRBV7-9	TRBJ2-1	CASSLMDSNEQFF	TGTGCCAGCAGCTTAATGGACAGCAATGAGCAGTTCTTC
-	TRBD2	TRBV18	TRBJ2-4	CASSPGITSGRVQYF	TGTGCCAGCTCACCAGGGATTACTAGCGGGAGGGTTCAGTACTTC
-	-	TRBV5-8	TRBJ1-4	CASSSNLGQSLGKLFF	TGTGCCAGCAGCTCAAATCTCGGACAGAGTTTGGGAAAACTGTTTTTT
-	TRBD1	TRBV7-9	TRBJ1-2	CSSNPGGGEENYGYTF	TGTTCCAGCAACCCGGGAGGGGGCGAAGAAAACTATGGCTACACCTTC
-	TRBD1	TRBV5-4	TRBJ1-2	CASRGNRGKNYGYTF	TGTGCCAGCAGAGGAAACAGGGGGAAGAACTATGGCTACACCTTC
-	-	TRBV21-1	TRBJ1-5	CASIRGGGQPQHF	TGTGCCAGCATCCGGGGAGGGGGGCAGCCCCAGCATTTT
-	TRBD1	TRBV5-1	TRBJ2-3	CASSYYRGDTQYF	TGCGCCAGCAGCTACTACAGGGGAGATACGCAGTATTTT
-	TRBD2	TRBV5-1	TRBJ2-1	CASSVSGSSYNEQFF	TGCGCCAGCAGCGTTAGCGGGAGCTCCTACAATGAGCAGTTCTTC